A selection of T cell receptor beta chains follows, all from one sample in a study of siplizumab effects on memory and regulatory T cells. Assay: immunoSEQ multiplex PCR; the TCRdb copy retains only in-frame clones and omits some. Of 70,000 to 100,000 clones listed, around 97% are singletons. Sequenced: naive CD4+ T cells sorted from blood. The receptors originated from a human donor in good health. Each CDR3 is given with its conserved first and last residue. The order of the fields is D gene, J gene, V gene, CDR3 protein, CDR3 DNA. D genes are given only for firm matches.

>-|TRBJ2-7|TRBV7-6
CASSLGGLWSEQYF
TGTGCCAGCAGCTTAGGGGGGCTTTGGAGTGAGCAGTACTTC
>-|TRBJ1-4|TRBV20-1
CSASDSGKLFF
TGCAGTGCGTCGGACTCGGGAAAACTGTTTTTT
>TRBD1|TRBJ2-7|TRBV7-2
CASSLDRGPYEQYF
TGTGCCAGCAGCTTGGACAGGGGTCCCTACGAGCAGTACTTC
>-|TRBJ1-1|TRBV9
CASSVGIRGLMNTEAFF
TGTGCCAGCAGCGTAGGGATAAGGGGGTTAATGAACACTGAAGCTTTCTTT
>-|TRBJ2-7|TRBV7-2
CASSPGHRGEQYF
TGTGCCAGCAGCCCGGGACACCGAGGCGAGCAGTACTTC
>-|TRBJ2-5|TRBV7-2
CASSLKYGGETQYF
TGTGCCAGCAGCTTAAAGTACGGGGGAGAGACCCAGTACTTC
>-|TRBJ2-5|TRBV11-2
CASSPEMEAQYF
TGTGCCAGCAGCCCGGAAATGGAGGCCCAGTACTTC
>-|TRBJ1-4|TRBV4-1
CASSLIPRSGFF
TGCGCCAGCAGCCTAATCCCCCGGAGTGGGTTTTTT
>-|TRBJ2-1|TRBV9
CASSVAHSSYNEQFF
TGTGCCAGCAGCGTTGCCCATAGCTCCTACAATGAGCAGTTCTTC
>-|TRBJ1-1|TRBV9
CASSVYTGNTEAFF
TGTGCCAGCAGCGTTTACACAGGGAACACTGAAGCTTTCTTT
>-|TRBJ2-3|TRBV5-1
CASSLVRGSADTQYF
TGCGCCAGCAGCTTGGTCAGGGGTTCGGCAGATACGCAGTATTTT
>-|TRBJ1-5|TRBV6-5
CASSMVSNQPQHF
TGTGCCAGCAGTATGGTTAGCAATCAGCCCCAGCATTTT
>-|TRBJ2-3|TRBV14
CASSQDGYTQYF
TGTGCCAGCAGCCAAGATGGTTATACGCAGTATTTT
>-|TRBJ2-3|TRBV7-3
CASSLRGAGTDTQYF
TGTGCCAGCAGCCTAAGGGGGGCCGGCACAGATACGCAGTATTTT
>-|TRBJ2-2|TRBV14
CASSQRGQSTGELFF
TGTGCCAGCAGCCAACGTGGACAGTCCACCGGGGAGCTGTTTTTT
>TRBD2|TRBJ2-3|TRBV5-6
CASSRRGLAGVRGTDTQYF
TGTGCCAGCAGCCGCCGTGGACTAGCGGGGGTGCGGGGCACAGATACGCAGTATTTT
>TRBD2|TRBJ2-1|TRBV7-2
CASSLAIPRLAGGHNEQFF
TGTGCCAGCAGCTTAGCTATTCCAAGACTAGCGGGGGGACACAATGAGCAGTTCTTC
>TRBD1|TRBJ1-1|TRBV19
CVGQGGGTEAFF
TGTGTAGGACAGGGAGGGGGCACTGAAGCTTTCTTT
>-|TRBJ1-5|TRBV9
CASSVGVQDNQPQHF
TGTGCCAGCAGCGTAGGAGTACAGGACAATCAGCCCCAGCATTTT
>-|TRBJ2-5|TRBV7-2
CASTLRETQYF
TGTGCCAGCACCCTAAGGGAGACCCAGTACTTC
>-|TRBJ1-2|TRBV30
CAWSSGGGYTF
TGTGCCTGGAGTTCTGGTGGGGGCTACACCTTC
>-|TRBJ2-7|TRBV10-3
CAISESRGGKSYEQYF
TGTGCCATCAGTGAGTCGAGGGGGGGGAAGAGCTACGAGCAGTACTTC
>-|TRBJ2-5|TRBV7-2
CASSLASRETQYF
TGTGCCAGCAGCCTAGCATCCAGGGAGACCCAGTACTTC
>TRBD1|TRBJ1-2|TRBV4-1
CASSFQGAGYGYTF
TGCGCCAGCAGCTTTCAGGGGGCTGGCTATGGCTACACCTTC